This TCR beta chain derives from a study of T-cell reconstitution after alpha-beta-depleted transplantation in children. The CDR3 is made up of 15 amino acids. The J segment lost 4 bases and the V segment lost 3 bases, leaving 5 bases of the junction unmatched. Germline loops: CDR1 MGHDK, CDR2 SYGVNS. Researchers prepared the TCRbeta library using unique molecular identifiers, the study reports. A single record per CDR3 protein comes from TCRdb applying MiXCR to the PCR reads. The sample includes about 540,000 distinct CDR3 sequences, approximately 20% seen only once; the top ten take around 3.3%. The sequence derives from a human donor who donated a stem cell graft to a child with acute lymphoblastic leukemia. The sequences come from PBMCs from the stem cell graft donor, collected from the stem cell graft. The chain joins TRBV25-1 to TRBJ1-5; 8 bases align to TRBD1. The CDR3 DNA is TGTGCCAGCAGTGATCCCACAGGGGGGAATCAGCCCCAGCATTTT. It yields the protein CASSDPTGGNQPQHF.